This T cell receptor beta chain was observed in a study of blood T cell repertoires in COVID-19. About the study: Acute and convalescent COVID-19 samples came from the United States, Italy and Spain.

The study drew participants aged roughly 18 to 89 years from 24 US areas. The study counted Cohort 3 donors as recovered given two negative PCRs, clearance, or symptom resolution. The germline gives CDR1 MNHEY, CDR2 SVGAGI. V gave up 6 bases and J gave up 5 bases, with 5 bases separating them. The CDR3 extends over 11 amino acids. This clone was seen a single time. Method: immunoSEQ multiplex PCR; TCRdb's copy keeps in-frame clones and lacks some. This table has 310,000 or so clones, 70% to 90% appearing once. The receptor was derived from a woman aged 30 to 39 who had recovered from COVID-19. Sample: PBMCs or T cells enriched from blood (not recorded which). The chain has TRBV6-5 and TRBJ2-1; D gene ambiguous. CDR3 coding DNA: TGTGCCAGCAGCTCTAACAATGAGCAGTTCTTC. Protein sequence: CASSSNNEQFF.